This paragraph reports one T cell receptor beta chain. Antigen specificity is unknown. Trimming stripped 1 base from V and 2 bases from J, with 7 bases between. The CDR3 is 14 residues long. Germline CDR1 and CDR2: LGHDT and YNNKEL (reference sequence). Generated by immunoSEQ multiplex PCR, the TCRdb table keeps only in-frame clones and is missing some. The data hold roughly 120,000 clones, with around 84% observed a single time. The source of the sample is a study of T cell responses to AZD1222 COVID-19 vaccine. Points from the study as a whole: Spike was spanned by vaccine-associated CD4 TCRs, with dominance at 160-218 and 743-854. The donor group comprised mostly white British people and more females; the analysis possibly underestimated clonal diversity.

The genes are TRBV3-1 (or the pseudogene TRBV3-2) and TRBJ2-3; the D is unclear. The sample was peripheral blood, taken on day 0 of AZD1222 vaccination. This TCR was recovered from an adult in good health. The CDR3 protein is CASSQGPITDTQYF. The CDR3 coding sequence is TGTGCCAGCAGCCAAGGCCCTATCACAGATACGCAGTATTTT.